Given below is one T cell receptor beta chain in context. Antigen specificity is unknown. This sample was taken from a study of T cell responses to AZD1222 COVID-19 vaccine. Study-wide results and limits: Within unmutated variant regions lay the reported targets of nearly half of spike-specific TCRs.

This CDR3 is 14 amino acids long. Germline assignment: CDR1 SGHRS and CDR2 YFSETQ. The germline V and J ends were trimmed by 3 bases and 4 bases, with 11 bases remaining between them. Clones were read by immunoSEQ multiplex PCR, and TCRdb kept only the in-frame ones, dropping some. The table has about 180,000 clones, approximately 94% seen once. The clonotype originates from an adult in good health. The specimen comprised peripheral blood, sampled on day 0 of AZD1222 vaccination. The chain is built from TRBV5-1 and TRBJ2-1; TRBD1 is a possible D gene (7 bases). This CDR3 reads CASSSGGIYNEQFF. In DNA, the CDR3 is TGCGCCAGCAGCTCAGGGGGGATTTACAATGAGCAGTTCTTC.